This entry lists 6 T cell receptor beta chains sequenced from one sample in a study of CD4 T cells in relation to SARS-CoV-2 and coronaviruses. CD4+ T cells from unexposed donors were obtained before the COVID-19 pandemic (2011-2018). Measured with immunoSEQ multiplex PCR; TCRdb has only the in-frame clones, and not every one. The sample has 65,000 or so clones, 87% seen once; the top ten hold 1.6%. The specimen was memory CD4+ T cells from PBMCs. The receptors come from a human donor in good health.

The CDR3 nucleotides are TGTGCCAGCAGCTTCCTGCGTTGGGGTCCAAATCTCTACGAGCAGTACTTC. This translates into CASSFLRWGPNLYEQYF. V usage is TRBV7-3 and J usage is TRBJ2-7; D is ambiguous. CDR1 SGHTA and CDR2 FQGTGA come from the germline V gene. Trimming stripped 3 bases from V and 3 bases from J, with 21 bases between. The CDR3 covers 17 residues.

The gene calls are TRBV6-5 and TRBJ2-5, with D perhaps TRBD1 (5 bases). Trimming took 7 bases from V and 4 from J, leaving 16 bases between them. The CDR3 covers 14 residues. Germline CDR1 is MNHEY and CDR2 is SVGAGI. The CDR3 spells CASTPGAERETQYF. DNA of the CDR3: TGTGCCAGCACTCCTGGGGCAGAAAGAGAGACCCAGTACTTC.

The rearrangement links TRBV2 to TRBJ2-3; TRBD1 or TRBD2 may be the D gene (5 bases each). The V and J ends lost 0 bases and 2 bases respectively, with 15 bases between them. The V gene's germline CDR1 is SNHLY and CDR2 FYNNEI. This CDR3 region has 17 residues. CDR3 nucleotides: TGTGCCAGCAGTGAAGCAAGGGGCGGGTCCTACACAGATACGCAGTATTTT. Its protein product is CASSEARGGSYTDTQYF.

This rearrangement joins TRBV6-2 or TRBV6-3 to TRBJ2-5; 8 bases map to TRBD2. V shed 0 bases, J shed 0 bases, and the junction held 3 bases outside the gene matches. Per the germline V gene, CDR1 is MNHEY and CDR2 is SVGEGT. CDR3 length equals 16 residues. CDR3 in DNA: TGTGCCAGCAGTTACTCGATTAGCGGGGACCAAGAGACCCAGTACTTC. Translation: CASSYSISGDQETQYF.

This chain links TRBV6-5 with TRBJ2-1, with 8 positions matching TRBD1. Trimming cost V 8 bases and J 15 bases; bases outside gene matches: 12. Germline CDR1 is MNHEY and CDR2 is SVGAGI. The CDR3 consists of 12 residues. The CDR3 loop is CASGFSRGLSFF. DNA of the CDR3: TGTGCCAGCGGGTTCTCCAGGGGGCTCTCGTTCTTC.

The rearrangement joins TRBV5-5 to TRBJ2-5; perhaps TRBD1 as D (6 bases). CDR3 size: 13 residues. Germline assignment: CDR1 SGHKS and CDR2 YYEKEE (reference sequence). V lost 2 bases, J lost 5 bases, and 10 bases lay in between. CDR3 DNA: TGTGCCAGCAGCTTAGCAGGGGCGGAGACCCAGTACTTC. Encoded protein: CASSLAGAETQYF.